A selection of T cell receptor beta chains follows, all from one sample in a study of blood T cell repertoires in COVID-19. Method: immunoSEQ multiplex PCR; TCRdb's copy keeps in-frame clones and lacks some. In the table there are over 250,000 clones, more than 75% of which are singletons. The specimen was PBMCs or T cells enriched from blood (not recorded which). These receptors were taken from a woman between 18 and 29 years old who had recovered from COVID-19. Both conserved end residues are part of each CDR3. D genes are given only for firm matches.

TRBV9	TRBJ1-2	-	CASSPSDRGYGYTF	TGTGCCAGCAGCCCTTCTGATAGGGGCTATGGCTACACCTTC
TRBV6-5	TRBJ1-4	-	CASKPGWGASEKLFF	TGTGCCAGCAAGCCCGGCTGGGGCGCGTCGGAAAAACTGTTTTTT
TRBV9	TRBJ1-3	-	CASSTRADSSGNTIYF	TGTGCCAGCAGCACACGAGCCGACAGCTCTGGAAACACCATATATTTT
TRBV7-6	TRBJ2-3	-	CASSLIIGGGTDTQYF	TGTGCCAGCAGCTTAATTATAGGTGGAGGCACAGATACGCAGTATTTT
TRBV19	TRBJ2-1	-	CASSIGGANNEQFF	TGTGCCAGTAGTATAGGTGGGGCCAACAATGAGCAGTTCTTC
TRBV7-2	TRBJ2-5	-	CASSLVHVETQYF	TGTGCCAGCAGCTTAGTTCATGTGGAGACCCAGTACTTC
TRBV19	TRBJ1-3	-	CASSMIPGGSGNTIYF	TGTGCCAGTAGTATGATCCCGGGAGGATCTGGAAACACCATATATTTT
TRBV7-2	TRBJ1-2	-	CASSLSSDSFYGYTF	TGTGCCAGCAGCCTCAGCTCTGACAGCTTCTATGGCTACACCTTC
TRBV5-1	TRBJ1-3	-	CASSLLGAYAGNTIYF	TGCGCCAGCAGCTTATTAGGGGCCTACGCTGGAAACACCATATATTTT
TRBV19	TRBJ2-7	TRBD2	CASSIASGGAWTSYEQYF	TGTGCCAGTAGTATTGCTAGCGGGGGGGCGTGGACGTCCTACGAGCAGTACTTC
TRBV5-1	TRBJ1-3	-	CASSLDVRGSGNTIYF	TGCGCCAGCAGCTTGGATGTTCGGGGCTCTGGAAACACCATATATTTT
TRBV21-1	TRBJ2-2	-	CASSRQVANTGELFF	TGTGCCAGCAGTCGACAGGTCGCGAACACCGGGGAGCTGTTTTTT
TRBV3-1/TRBV3-2	TRBJ2-7	-	CASSQGRSSYEQYF	TGTGCCAGCAGCCAAGGGAGGAGCTCCTACGAGCAGTACTTC
TRBV7-2	TRBJ1-4	TRBD1	CASSLSTGYGEKLFF	TGTGCCAGCAGCCTCTCGACAGGGTATGGAGAAAAACTGTTTTTT
TRBV4-1	TRBJ1-6	TRBD1	CASRQTGVNSPLHF	TGCGCCAGCAGGCAAACAGGGGTGAATTCACCCCTCCACTTT
TRBV7-9	TRBJ2-7	TRBD1	CATRSTGGLEEQYF	TGTGCCACAAGATCGACAGGGGGCCTAGAGGAGCAGTACTTC